Each of the 2 T cell receptor beta chains below was sequenced from the same sample in a study of shared clonotypes between healthy human individuals. Produced via immunoSEQ multiplex PCR; TCRdb's table is partial and in-frame only. The data contain about 2.4 million clones, under 95% of them singletons. Source material: naive CD4+ T cells from PBMCs. Subset specified: CD45RA+ positively selected. Every receptor here comes from a man between 18 and 29 years old in good health. Some clones in this sample may be carry-over from other donors' samples.

In regard to this clone: This same CDR3 is encoded by further DNA sequences in the sample. The chain employs TRBV28 and TRBJ1-1; TRBD1 might be the D (5 bases). The CDR3 totals 11 residues. V was trimmed by 8 bases and J by 4 bases, leaving 8 bases between them. CDR1 and CDR2 from the germline V gene are MDHEN and SYDVKM. The CDR3: CASLTATEAFF. The CDR3 bases are TGTGCCAGCTTGACAGCCACTGAAGCTTTCTTT.

The chain employs TRBV5-1 and TRBJ1-1; a possible D gene is TRBD1 (5 bases). The CDR3 sequence is 13 residues long. Deletions cut 1 base from V and 6 bases from J, with 10 bases between. CDR1 is SGHRS, CDR2 YFSETQ, per germline. Here the CDR3 DNA reads TGCGCCAGCAGCTTGCGGTCCAGGGCTGAAGCTTTCTTT. This translates into CASSLRSRAEAFF.